The clone carrying this TCR beta chain was seen only a few times. Antigen: not known. The entry originates in a study of T cell repertoires in cytomegalovirus infection. Regarding the study as a whole: Ex vivo responses were dominated by HLA-C-restricted CMV-specific TCR beta clonotypes.

Deletions cut 3 bases from V and 3 bases from J, with 15 bases between. Germline V CDR1 and CDR2: MNHEY, SVGEGT. The CDR3 runs 16 residues. Each CDR3 protein is one row after TCRdb ran MiXCR on the reads. This repertoire shows around 550,000 distinct CDR3 sequences, about 26% found once; its top ten account for 13%. The chain uses TRBV6-2 or TRBV6-3 and TRBJ2-1; TRBD1 might be the D (5 bases). The origin of this receptor is a human donor in good health (CMV status not recorded). Some clones in this sample may be carry-over from other donors' samples. The sample consisted of PBMCs. The CDR3 nucleotides are TGTGCCAGCAGTTATGGTAGCCAGGGCGACTACAATGAGCAGTTCTTC. Protein sequence: CASSYGSQGDYNEQFF.